Listed below are T cell receptor beta chains from one sample, sequenced in a study of blood T cell repertoires in COVID-19. Clones were read by immunoSEQ multiplex PCR, and TCRdb kept only the in-frame ones, dropping some. The profile shows about 240,000 clones, roughly 88% of them singletons. Sequenced: peripheral blood. Receptors were obtained from a man at least 80 years old with acute or convalescent COVID-19. The CDR3 runs from the conserved cysteine through the conserved F or W. The order of the fields is D gene, J gene, clone size, V gene, CDR3 DNA, CDR3 protein. A D gene is named only where the DNA matches it firmly. Clone size is given for some rows only: seen once, a few or many times, or a class if the clone is expanded.

TRBD2,TRBJ2-3,once,TRBV7-2,TGTGCCAGCAGCCCGCGCCCCGCTAGCGGGAGGAATTTAGATACGCAGTATTTT,CASSPRPASGRNLDTQYF
TRBD1,TRBJ1-3,few,TRBV6-6,TGTGCCAGCAGCTCCGACAGGGCCGACTCTGGAAACACCATATATTTT,CASSSDRADSGNTIYF
NA,TRBJ1-5,NA,TRBV12-3/TRBV12-4,TGTGCCAGCAGTTTAGCGAGGGATCAGCCCCAGCATTTT,CASSLARDQPQHF
NA,TRBJ1-4,NA,TRBV28,TGTGCCAGCAGTTTATTCCTACGGACTAATGAAAAACTGTTTTTT,CASSLFLRTNEKLFF
TRBD2,TRBJ2-1,few,TRBV7-9,TGTGCCAGCAGCTTGGGACTAGCGGGGGGAAATGAGCAGTTCTTC,CASSLGLAGGNEQFF
NA,TRBJ2-1,NA,TRBV6-1,TGTGCCAGCAGTGAGGGGCCAGCCTCCAATGAGCAGTTCTTC,CASSEGPASNEQFF
TRBD2,TRBJ2-1,NA,TRBV14,TGTGCCAGCAGCAATCGGGGACTAGCGGGAGGGAATGAGCAGTTCTTC,CASSNRGLAGGNEQFF
NA,TRBJ2-7,NA,TRBV11-2,TGTGCCAGCAGCTTAGCCCTGAACCGCGGGGACGAGCAGTACTTC,CASSLALNRGDEQYF
TRBD1,TRBJ1-1,NA,TRBV9,TGTGCCAGCAGCGCCTTGGGACAGGGGGCTGAAGCTTTCTTT,CASSALGQGAEAFF
TRBD1,TRBJ1-5,NA,TRBV28,TGTGGCACTATGGGGACAGGGGCGAGTCAGCCCCAGCATTTT,CGTMGTGASQPQHF
NA,TRBJ2-7,NA,TRBV11-2,TGTGCCAGCAGCTCACGGACAGATGCCTCCTACGAGCAGTACTTC,CASSSRTDASYEQYF
NA,TRBJ2-1,NA,TRBV9,TGTGCCAGCACGGAGGGGCTAGGCCACAATGAGCAGTTCTTC,CASTEGLGHNEQFF
NA,TRBJ2-1,NA,TRBV27,TGTGCCAGCAGCTCCCATGAGCCCGGCAATGAGCAGTTCTTC,CASSSHEPGNEQFF
NA,TRBJ2-1,once,TRBV28,TGTGCCAGCTTAGGTCAGGGGGGTTGGAATGAGCAGTTCTTC,CASLGQGGWNEQFF
TRBD2,TRBJ2-3,NA,TRBV7-8,TGTGCCAGCAGCTCAAGAGCGGGAGGGAGCACAGATACGCAGTATTTT,CASSSRAGGSTDTQYF
NA,TRBJ2-7,NA,TRBV2,TGTGCCAGCAGTGAAGAACTTGCGGCCGAGCAGTACTTC,CASSEELAAEQYF
TRBD1,TRBJ2-3,NA,TRBV6-2/TRBV6-3,TGTGCCAGCAGTTTCCGGGACAGGGTGGTAGATACGCAGTATTTT,CASSFRDRVVDTQYF
TRBD1,TRBJ2-4,NA,TRBV6-1,TGTGCCAGCAGAGAAGGGACAGGGTCGAGAGCCAAAAACATTCAGTACTTC,CASREGTGSRAKNIQYF
TRBD2,TRBJ2-2,NA,TRBV5-1,TGCGCCAGCAGCCAGGGACTAGCGGCGAACACCGGGGAGCTGTTTTTT,CASSQGLAANTGELFF
NA,TRBJ1-5,NA,TRBV19,TGTGCCAGTAGGACGACAGCTTATAGCAATCAGCCCCAGCATTTT,CASRTTAYSNQPQHF
NA,TRBJ2-7,NA,TRBV2,TGTGCCAGCCGGCTAATAGCCTCTGGTGAGCAGTACTTC,CASRLIASGEQYF
NA,TRBJ1-2,NA,TRBV7-8,TGTGCCAGCAGCTTAGCGCGTGCAGGGTTCGATGGCTACACCTTC,CASSLARAGFDGYTF
NA,TRBJ2-2,NA,TRBV7-9,TGTGCCAGCAGCTTGATCGGGGACACCGGGGAGCTGTTTTTT,CASSLIGDTGELFF
NA,TRBJ2-6,NA,TRBV5-1,TGCGCCAGCAGAGGGGATGGGGCCAACGTCCTGACTTTC,CASRGDGANVLTF
TRBD1,TRBJ1-1,NA,TRBV10-2,TGCGCCAGCAGTACCGACAGGGGCTTCTTCACTGAAGCTTTCTTT,CASSTDRGFFTEAFF
NA,TRBJ1-5,NA,TRBV28,TGTGCCAGCACCAAAAGGTCCGGGGTCCAGCCCCAGCATTTT,CASTKRSGVQPQHF
NA,TRBJ1-1,NA,TRBV5-4,TGTGCCAGCAGCTTGGAGGGGCGGGGCGCTGCTTTCTTT,CASSLEGRGAAFF
NA,TRBJ1-3,NA,TRBV11-3,TGTGCCAGCAGCTTAGGAGGCTCTGGAAACACCATATATTTT,CASSLGGSGNTIYF
NA,TRBJ1-5,once,TRBV3-1/TRBV3-2,TGTGCCAGCAGCCAAAATTCCCAGGGCAATCAGCCCCAGCATTTT,CASSQNSQGNQPQHF
NA,TRBJ1-5,NA,TRBV6-6,TGTGCCAGCAGCCACAGCAGCAATCAGCCCCAGCATTTT,CASSHSSNQPQHF
TRBD2,TRBJ2-3,once,TRBV3-1/TRBV3-2,TGTGCCAGCAGCCAAGAACGGATTAGCGGGCCAAAGACTAGCACAGATACGCAGTATTTT,CASSQERISGPKTSTDTQYF
NA,TRBJ1-6,NA,TRBV4-3,TGCGCCAGCAGCCAAGATTATAAGGACACGAATTCACCCCTCCACTTT,CASSQDYKDTNSPLHF
NA,TRBJ1-3,NA,TRBV4-1,TGCGCCAGCAGCCAAGATCAGAGGAGGGCTCTCTCTGGAAACACCATATATTTT,CASSQDQRRALSGNTIYF
TRBD1,TRBJ2-7,few,TRBV4-2,TGTGCCAGCAGCCAGCCCGGGACAGGGGGCGACGAGCAGTACTTC,CASSQPGTGGDEQYF
TRBD1,TRBJ1-2,NA,TRBV19,TGTGCCAGTAGTCCGAGGGACAGGGGTGGCTACACCTTC,CASSPRDRGGYTF
TRBD1,TRBJ1-5,NA,TRBV19,TGTGCCAGTAGTGTCACGGACAGGGGAAGTAGAGACAATCAGCCCCAGCATTTT,CASSVTDRGSRDNQPQHF
NA,TRBJ1-1,NA,TRBV6-5,TGTGCCAGCAGTTACTCGTCCAGGGGCACTGAAGCTTTCTTT,CASSYSSRGTEAFF
NA,TRBJ1-3,NA,TRBV19,TGTGCCAGTAGTATCCTCGCCGGCTCTGGAAACACCATATATTTT,CASSILAGSGNTIYF
TRBD1,TRBJ2-1,NA,TRBV7-8,TGTGCCAGCAGCTCCTCAGGACAGGGGCAGTTCTTC,CASSSSGQGQFF
NA,TRBJ1-6,NA,TRBV4-2,TGTGCCAGCAGCCAAGGTTCGGACGGGGTGAAGTCACCCCTCCACTTT,CASSQGSDGVKSPLHF